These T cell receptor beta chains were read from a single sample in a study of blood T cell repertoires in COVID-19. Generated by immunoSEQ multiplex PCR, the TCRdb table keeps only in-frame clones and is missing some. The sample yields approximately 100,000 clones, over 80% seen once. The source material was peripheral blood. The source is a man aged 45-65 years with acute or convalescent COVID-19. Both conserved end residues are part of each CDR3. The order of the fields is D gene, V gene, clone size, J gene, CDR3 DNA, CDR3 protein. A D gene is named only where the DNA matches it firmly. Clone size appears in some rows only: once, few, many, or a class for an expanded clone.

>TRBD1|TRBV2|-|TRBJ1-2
TGTGCCAGCAGGGACAGGACCCAGGGTGGCTACACCTTC
CASRDRTQGGYTF
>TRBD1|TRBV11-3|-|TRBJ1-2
TGTGCCAGCAGCTCCGGACAGGGACGTGGCTACACCTTC
CASSSGQGRGYTF
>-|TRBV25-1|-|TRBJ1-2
TGTGCCAGCAGGGTCGGACAGTTGGGCTACACCTTC
CASRVGQLGYTF
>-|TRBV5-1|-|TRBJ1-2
TGCGCCAGCAGCCAGCGGGGGAGCTATGGCTACACCTTC
CASSQRGSYGYTF
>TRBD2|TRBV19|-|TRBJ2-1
TGTGCCAGTAGGAAGCGGGGGGGGGACAATGAGCAGTTCTTC
CASRKRGGDNEQFF
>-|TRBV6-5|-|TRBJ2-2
TGTGCCAGCAGCCGGAAGAGGCCCTACACCGGGGAGCTGTTTTTT
CASSRKRPYTGELFF
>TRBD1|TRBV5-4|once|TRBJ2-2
TGTGCCAGCAGCTTGCCGACAGGGATTGCCGGGGAGCTGTTTTTT
CASSLPTGIAGELFF
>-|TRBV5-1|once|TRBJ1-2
TGCGCCAGCAGCGAGCCCCCCCAAGGCTACACCTTC
CASSEPPQGYTF
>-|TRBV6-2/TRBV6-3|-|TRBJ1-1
TGTGCCAGCAGTTATTCCAGGGGTGAAACTGAAGCTTTCTTT
CASSYSRGETEAFF
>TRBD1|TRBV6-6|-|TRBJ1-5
TGTGCCAGCACTACAGGGGTTCAGCAGCCCCAGCATTTT
CASTTGVQQPQHF
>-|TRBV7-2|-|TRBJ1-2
TGTGCCAGCAGCTTAAGGGCAGGGGAAGGCTACACCTTC
CASSLRAGEGYTF
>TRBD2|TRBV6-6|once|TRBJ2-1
TGTGCCAGCAGTTACTCGAAACTAGCGGGCCGGAATGAGCAGTTCTTC
CASSYSKLAGRNEQFF
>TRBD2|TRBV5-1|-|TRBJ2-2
TGCGCCAGCAGCCCGGTGGGACTAGCGGGGGGGCGTAACACCGGGGAGCTGTTTTTT
CASSPVGLAGGRNTGELFF
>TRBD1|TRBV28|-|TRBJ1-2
TGTGCCAGCAGTTCGGGACAGGGGGTTTTGGGCTACACCTTC
CASSSGQGVLGYTF
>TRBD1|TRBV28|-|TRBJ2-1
TGTGCCAGCACTGAGACCATACGTAACAGGGGGCTCAGAAATGAGCAGTTCTTC
CASTETIRNRGLRNEQFF
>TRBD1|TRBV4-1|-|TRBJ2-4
TGCGCCAGCAGCCTCGGGACAGGGGGCAACAAAAACATTCAGTACTTC
CASSLGTGGNKNIQYF
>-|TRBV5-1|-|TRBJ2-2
TGCGCCAGCAGCTTGGAGGCAGGGGAGGGCACCGGGGAGCTGTTTTTT
CASSLEAGEGTGELFF
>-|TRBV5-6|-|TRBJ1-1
TGTGCCAGCAGAAGTGGAGGGGTGAACACTGAAGCTTTCTTT
CASRSGGVNTEAFF
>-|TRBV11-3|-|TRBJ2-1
TGTGCCAGCAGCCGAGGACTTTCGAGCTCCTACAATGAGCAGTTCTTC
CASSRGLSSSYNEQFF
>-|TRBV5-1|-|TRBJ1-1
TGCGCCAGCAGCGCCTGGACCGGGGACACTGAAGCTTTCTTT
CASSAWTGDTEAFF
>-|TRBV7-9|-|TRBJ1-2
TGTGCCAGCAGCCTAAGGGAGGGCTCCCTAGGCTACACCTTC
CASSLREGSLGYTF
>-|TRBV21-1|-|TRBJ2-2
TGTGCCAGCAATAGAGAGGGGGCTATCGGGGAGCTGTTTTTT
CASNREGAIGELFF
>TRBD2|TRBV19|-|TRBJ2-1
TGTGCCAGTAGGGAGCGGGGAAACAATGAGCAGTTCTTC
CASRERGNNEQFF
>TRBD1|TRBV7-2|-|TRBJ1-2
TGTGCCAGCAGCCGGGACACCCAGGGGGACTACACCTTC
CASSRDTQGDYTF
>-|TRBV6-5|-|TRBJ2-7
TGTGCCAGCAGTTACTCGAGGCTCCTTTCCTACGAGCAGTACTTC
CASSYSRLLSYEQYF
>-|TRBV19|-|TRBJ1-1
TGTGCCAGTAGTATAGGGAGGATCGGGGAAGCTTTCTTT
CASSIGRIGEAFF
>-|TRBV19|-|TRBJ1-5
TGTGCCAGTAGTGCCCCGACGGGGGGAAGCAATCAGCCCCAGCATTTT
CASSAPTGGSNQPQHF
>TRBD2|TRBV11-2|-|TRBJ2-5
TGTGCCAGCAGCTTAGGTTCCAGGGAGGGACAGACCCAGTACTTC
CASSLGSREGQTQYF
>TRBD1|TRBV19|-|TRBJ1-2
TGTGCCAGTAGTCCTGACAGGGTCTATGGCTACACCTTC
CASSPDRVYGYTF
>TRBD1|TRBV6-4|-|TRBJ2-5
TGTGCCAGTGCCGACAGGGAAGGAGAGACCCAGTACTTC
CASADREGETQYF
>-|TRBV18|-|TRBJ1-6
TGTGCCAGCTCAACCACTGGTGATAATTCACCCCTCCACTTT
CASSTTGDNSPLHF
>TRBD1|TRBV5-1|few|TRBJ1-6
TGCGCCAGCAGCTTGGACAGGGGGCTTTCACCCCTCCACTTT
CASSLDRGLSPLHF
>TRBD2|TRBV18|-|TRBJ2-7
TGTGCCAGCTCACCCGGGACTAGCACCTACGAGCAGTACTTC
CASSPGTSTYEQYF
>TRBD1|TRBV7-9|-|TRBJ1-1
TGTGCCAGCACGATCCAGGGACAGATGAACACTGAAGCTTTCTTT
CASTIQGQMNTEAFF
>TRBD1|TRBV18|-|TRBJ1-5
TGTGCCAGCTCCCCGGGACAGGAAAATCAGCCCCAGCATTTT
CASSPGQENQPQHF
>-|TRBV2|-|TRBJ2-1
TGTGCCAGCAGTGAAGCTGGGGCAGTAGGCAATGAGCAGTTCTTC
CASSEAGAVGNEQFF
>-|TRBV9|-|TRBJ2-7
TGTGCCAGCAGCGCAGGGTGGCAGGGGGGCTCCTACGAGCAGTACTTC
CASSAGWQGGSYEQYF
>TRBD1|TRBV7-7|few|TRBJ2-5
TGTGCCAGCAGCCCGAGCTTAGGGCAGGGGGCAGGGGAGACCCAGTACTTC
CASSPSLGQGAGETQYF